The 31 T cell receptor beta chains given below trace back to one sample, sequenced in a study of preoperative IRX-2 immunotherapy in early breast cancer. The treatment: preoperative locoregional IRX-2 cytokine immunotherapy. Profiled with immunoSEQ multiplex PCR; TCRdb holds only in-frame clones, not every one. The profile shows 20,000 to 30,000 clones, about 75% of them singletons. Sample: lymph node tissue, taken after IRX-2 immunotherapy. The receptors here all came from a human donor with breast cancer.

The chain employs TRBV6-8 and TRBJ2-7; D may be TRBD2 (6 bases). V lost 5 bases to trimming and J lost 5 bases, with 19 bases between them. CDR1 is MNHGY, CDR2 SAAAGT, per germline. The CDR3 loop spans 15 amino acids. The chain's CDR3 is CASSPWILGGDEQYF. The CDR3 bases are TGTGCCAGCAGTCCTTGGATCTTAGGAGGGGACGAGCAGTACTTC.

This clone was found a few times. This chain connects TRBV18 to TRBJ2-7; either TRBD1 or TRBD2 may supply D (5 bases each). Germline V lookup: CDR1 KGHSH, CDR2 LQKENI. Between the trimmed V and J ends, which lost 6 bases and 0 bases, there was a span of 9 bases. The CDR3 contains 13 residues. In DNA form, the CDR3 reads TGTGCCAGCTCTATGGGGGTCTCCTACGAGCAGTACTTC. It translates to CASSMGVSYEQYF.

A word on this clone: The junction differs from germline at one of its ends, possibly a read error. This rearrangement joins TRBV12-5 to TRBJ2-1; 7 bases line up with TRBD2. CDR1 and CDR2 (germline): LGHNT, FRNRAP. The length of the CDR3 is 16 residues. The CDR3 nucleotides read TGTGCTAGTGGTTTGGCGAGCGGGATCTCCCACAATGAGCAGTTCTTC. Amino acid sequence: CASGLASGISHNEQFF.

The J gene is TRBJ1-3, the V gene TRBV11-3; D gene unclear. The V and J ends lost 0 bases and 0 bases respectively, with 6 bases between them. Germline V gene data show CDR1 as SGHNT and CDR2 as YENEEA. The length of the CDR3 is 15 residues. The CDR3 here is CASSLETGSGNTIYF. The CDR3 DNA is TGTGCCAGCAGCTTAGAGACGGGCTCTGGAAACACCATATATTTT.

This clone was counted a few times. This chain connects TRBV19 to TRBJ1-2, with D unresolved. The CDR3 runs 14 residues. The V and J ends lost 8 bases and 1 base respectively, with 14 bases between them. The germline gives CDR1 LNHDA, CDR2 SQIVND (reference sequence). CDR3: CASHPDKGNYGYTF. Here the CDR3 DNA reads TGTGCCAGTCACCCTGATAAGGGTAACTATGGCTACACCTTC.

The gene calls are TRBV29-1 and TRBJ2-3, with D maybe TRBD1 (6 bases). The CDR3 is made up of 13 amino acids. CDR1 and CDR2 from the germline V gene are SQVTM and ANQGSEA. Trimming stripped 8 bases from V and 4 bases from J, with 16 bases between. CDR3 in DNA: TGCAGCTTGACAGGTCAATCAGCAGATACGCAGTATTTT. It encodes CSLTGQSADTQYF.

The chain has TRBV19 and TRBJ2-5; the D gene is possibly TRBD2 (6 bases). The CDR3 length is 13 residues. Germline values: CDR1 LNHDA, CDR2 SQIVND (reference sequence). V gave up 5 bases and J gave up 5 bases, with 12 bases separating them. CDR3: CASSSTGRETQYF. CDR3 coding DNA: TGTGCCAGTAGTTCGACGGGGAGGGAGACCCAGTACTTC.

This clone showed up just once. The chain recombines TRBV7-6 with TRBJ1-5, with 11 bases lining up with TRBD1. J lost 2 bases, V lost 4 bases, and 19 bases had no gene match. The CDR3 has 21 residues. Germline loops: CDR1 SGHVS, CDR2 FNYEAQ. The CDR3, as DNA: TGTGCCAGCAGCTCTACTCCTCGGTTTACAGGACAGGGGGCCGGCAATCAGCCCCAGCATTTT. Translating gives CASSSTPRFTGQGAGNQPQHF. Drawing the rest from reference TRBV7-6 and TRBJ1-5, the complete variable domain is GAGVSQSPRYKVTKRGQDVALRCDPISGHVSLYWYRQALGQGPEFLTYFNYEAQQDKSGLPNDRFSAERPEGSISTLTIQRTEQRDSAMYRCASSSTPRFTGQGAGNQPQHFGDGTRLSIL.

The chain joins TRBV7-8 to TRBJ1-4; D is unclear. Germline V gene lookup returns CDR1 SGHVS and CDR2 FQNEAQ. This CDR3 contains 13 residues. V was clipped by 5 bases and J by 4 bases, with 8 bases between them. CDR3 sequence: CASSRQHNEKLFF. Here the CDR3 DNA reads TGTGCCAGCAGCCGACAACATAATGAAAAACTGTTTTTT.

The chain is built from TRBV29-1 and TRBJ2-1, with a tentative D call TRBD1 (5 bases). Per the germline V gene, CDR1 is SQVTM and CDR2 is ANQGSEA. Trimming shortened V by 8 bases and J by 10 bases, and 24 bases separated the two germline ends. This CDR3 is built from 14 residues. The CDR3 protein is CSTEGASLLSEQFF. The CDR3 coding sequence is TGCAGCACCGAAGGGGCTTCCCTTCTTTCGGAGCAGTTCTTC.

The count of this clone is one. The genes are TRBV28 and TRBJ1-1; D is unclear. This CDR3 has 14 residues. The V end was cut by 8 bases, the J end by 1 base, with 14 bases between. Germline V gives CDR1 MDHEN, CDR2 SYDVKM. In DNA form, the CDR3 reads TGTGCCAGCCTTGAGAGTCAGGCGAACACTGAAGCTTTCTTT. Translated: CASLESQANTEAFF.

The chain has TRBV5-1 and TRBJ1-3; TRBD1 might be the D (6 bases). With 1 base removed from V and 0 bases from J, the gap between germline ends came to 11 bases. Germline assignment: CDR1 SGHRS and CDR2 YFSETQ. This CDR3 spans 16 amino acids. Written as DNA, the CDR3 is TGCGCCAGCAGCTTGTTAGACAGGCCCTCTGGAAACACCATATATTTT. It specifies CASSLLDRPSGNTIYF.

V is TRBV18 and J is TRBJ1-1; 9 positions match TRBD1. The trim removed 8 bases at V and 8 bases at J, leaving 6 bases unmatched. This CDR3 contains 12 residues. Germline CDR1 reads KGHSH; CDR2 reads LQKENI. CDR3 in amino acids: CASQITGGEAFF. The CDR3 DNA reads TGTGCCAGCCAAATAACAGGGGGCGAAGCTTTCTTT.

The chain has TRBV7-6 and TRBJ1-1; D is possibly TRBD1 (5 bases). The CDR3 is made up of 14 amino acids. Germline lookup yields CDR1 SGHVS and CDR2 FNYEAQ. Trimming cost V 6 bases and J 5 bases, with 16 bases left between them. This CDR3 is CASSHRQRETEAFF. The CDR3 DNA follows: TGTGCCAGCAGTCATAGACAGCGGGAAACTGAAGCTTTCTTT.

The chain combines TRBV6-8 with TRBJ1-3; a weak D match, TRBD1 (6 bases). V lost 5 bases to trimming and J lost 4 bases, with 15 bases between them. Germline CDR1 is MNHGY and CDR2 is SAAAGT. The CDR3 sequence is 15 residues long. The chain's CDR3 is CASSRPQGTGNTIYF. The CDR3 DNA reads as TGTGCCAGCAGTCGACCACAGGGTACCGGAAACACCATATATTTT.

J is TRBJ2-7 and V is TRBV11-3; D is unresolved. The V end lost 1 base, the J end lost 0 bases, and 7 bases lay between the germline ends. The CDR3 loop spans 14 amino acids. Germline CDR1 is SGHNT and CDR2 is YENEEA. This CDR3 is CASSLGPDSYEQYF. The CDR3, as DNA: TGTGCCAGCAGCTTAGGACCGGACTCCTACGAGCAGTACTTC.

V gene TRBV28 combines with J gene TRBJ2-3; 11 bases align to TRBD2. Per germline, CDR1 MDHEN and CDR2 SYDVKM. This CDR3 region has 16 residues. The J segment lost 4 bases and the V segment lost 3 bases, leaving 6 bases of the junction unmatched. The CDR3 loop reads CASSFSGRARADTQYF. DNA for the CDR3: TGTGCCAGCAGTTTTAGCGGGAGGGCCCGGGCAGATACGCAGTATTTT.

The chain combines TRBV6-8 with TRBJ2-7; no firm D call. The germline V gene encodes CDR1 MNHGY and CDR2 SAAAGT. Trimming shortened V by 6 bases and J by 7 bases, and 13 bases separated the two germline ends. This CDR3 comprises 12 residues. CDR3 coding DNA: TGTGCCAGCAGGCCCCGAACCAATGAGCAGTACTTC. As protein: CASRPRTNEQYF.

The CDR3, as DNA: TGCGCCAGCAGCCAAGATTCGGGGTTTACGCAGTATTTT. Translation: CASSQDSGFTQYF. V gene TRBV23-1 combines with J gene TRBJ2-3; TRBD2 might be the D (5 bases). TRBV23-1 is an ORF, with its function uncertain. Trimming removed 6 bases from V and 8 bases from J, with 15 bases in between. CDR3 length equals 13 residues.

The V gene is TRBV11-3, the J gene TRBJ1-4, with no clear D. V lost 5 bases and J lost 5, with 15 bases in between. Germline V CDR1 and CDR2: SGHNT, YENEEA. The CDR3 extends over 15 amino acids. The CDR3 coding sequence is TGTGCCAGCAGCCCTAGACCCGGCGGGAATGAAAAACTGTTTTTT. Its translation is CASSPRPGGNEKLFF. The complete variable domain, with remaining parts taken from reference TRBV11-3 and TRBJ1-4, reads EAGVVQSPRYKIIEKKQPVAFWCNPISGHNTLYWYLQNLGQGPELLIRYENEEAVDDSQLPKDRFSAERLKGVDSTLKIQPAELGDSAVYLCASSPRPGGNEKLFFGSGTQLSVL.

Regarding this clone: A read error may account for a junction end that differs from germline. The chain recombines TRBV7-1 with TRBJ2-7; no clear D. TRBV7-1 is an open reading frame whose function is uncertain. The CDR3 has 13 residues. This CDR3 reads CASSPFKGHEQYF. As DNA, the CDR3 is TGTGCTAGCAGCCCCTTTAAAGGCCACGAGCAGTACTTC.

The chain couples TRBV5-1 to TRBJ1-4, with D possibly matching TRBD1 (6 bases). The CDR3 is 14 residues long. V lost 4 bases and J lost 8, with 15 bases in between. Germline V CDR1 and CDR2: SGHRS, YFSETQ. For the CDR3, the DNA is TGCGCCAGCAGCCGACTTACAGGGAGGGAAAAACTGTTTTTT. Residues: CASSRLTGREKLFF.

The chain employs TRBV7-4 and TRBJ2-5; no definite D call. The CDR3 runs to 13 residues. V dropped 5 bases and J dropped 2 bases, with 9 bases sitting between them. From germline, CDR1 is SGHVT and CDR2 SQSDAQ. Written as DNA, the CDR3 is TGTGCCAGCAGCCCCTCTAGACAAGAGACCCAGTACTTC. Its protein product is CASSPSRQETQYF.

The rearrangement uses TRBV7-6 and TRBJ1-5, with 7 bases lining up with TRBD1. Per germline, CDR1 SGHVS and CDR2 FNYEAQ. This CDR3 contains 16 residues. V was clipped by 3 bases and J by 1 base; unmatched bases: 6. The CDR3 sequence is CASSLTGRESNQPQHF. In nucleotides, the CDR3 is TGTGCCAGCAGCTTGACAGGGCGAGAGAGCAATCAGCCCCAGCATTTT.

The chain employs TRBV28 and TRBJ1-5, with 10 bases that match TRBD1. The CDR3 sequence is 17 residues long. Unmatched junction bases numbered 12, after V lost 8 bases and J lost 2 bases. CDR1 is MDHEN and CDR2 is SYDVKM in the germline V gene. CDR3 bases: TGTGCCAGCCTTGACAGGGGGCGGAATAAGGGCAATCAGCCCCAGCATTTT. It yields the protein CASLDRGRNKGNQPQHF.

V gene TRBV6-8 combines with J gene TRBJ2-3; 9 nucleotides align to TRBD1. Trimming cost V 2 bases and J 5 bases; bases outside gene matches: 5. CDR3 size: 15 residues. Per germline, CDR1 MNHGY and CDR2 SAAAGT. The CDR3 DNA sequence: TGTGCCAGCAGTTACGGAGGGACAGGGCAAGATACGCAGTATTTT. Its protein product is CASSYGGTGQDTQYF.

This sequence joins TRBV11-3 and TRBJ1-1, with D unresolved. Trimming removed 8 bases from V and 1 base from J, with 14 bases in between. Looked up from germline, CDR1 is SGHNT and CDR2 is YENEEA. There are 14 residues in the CDR3. DNA of the CDR3: TGTGCCAGCGTCCGACAAGGAGGGAACACTGAAGCTTTCTTT. It encodes CASVRQGGNTEAFF.

This chain uses TRBV11-3 with TRBJ2-2; TRBD1 aligns across 8 bases. The V and J ends lost 8 bases and 4 bases, in that order; junction bases with no gene match: 12. In germline, CDR1 is SGHNT, CDR2 YENEEA. This CDR3 is 16 amino acids long. CDR3 protein: CASVPQGAMGTGELFF. The DNA for the CDR3 is TGTGCCAGCGTACCTCAGGGGGCTATGGGCACCGGGGAGCTGTTTTTT.

This sequence joins TRBV10-2 and TRBJ1-3; a possible D gene is TRBD1 (6 bases). The CDR3 is 15 residues long. Germline CDR1 is WSHSY and CDR2 is SAAADI. The ends were cut back, 5 bases at V and 0 bases at J, with 11 bases in the middle. The CDR3 loop reads CASSPGGYSGNTIYF. The CDR3 DNA follows: TGCGCCAGCAGTCCGGGGGGCTACTCTGGAAACACCATATATTTT.

Notes on this clone: Because the CDR3's place on the DNA is in doubt, the DNA is left out and the CDR3 is given as listed by TCRdb. This chain joins TRBV1 and TRBJ2-7; no DNA check was done on the table's D call, TRBD2. TRBV1 is designated a pseudogene. The CDR3 region is 15 residues in length, termini included. The CDR3 is CASSQVAGGSYEQYF.

This chain joins TRBV15 and TRBJ2-3; D is ambiguous. The CDR3 loop spans 14 amino acids. V was cut by 3 bases and J by 3 bases, with 10 bases left in between. Germline CDR1 is LNHNV and CDR2 is YYDKDF (reference sequence). CDR3 region: CATSRDPGTDTQYF. CDR3 nucleotides: TGTGCCACCAGCAGGGATCCCGGGACAGATACGCAGTATTTT. Full variable domain (outside the CDR3, taken from reference TRBV15 and TRBJ2-3): DAMVIQNPRYQVTQFGKPVTLSCSQTLNHNVMYWYQQKSSQAPKLLFHYYDKDFNNEADTPDNFQSRRPNTSFCFLDIRSPGLGDTAMYLCATSRDPGTDTQYFGPGTRLTVL.